This is a list of T cell receptor beta chains from one sample in a study of blood T cell repertoires in COVID-19. Clones were read by immunoSEQ multiplex PCR, and TCRdb kept only the in-frame ones, dropping some. This sample yields about 270,000 clones, of which approximately 89% are seen a single time; around 2.8% belongs to the top ten. Sequencing was performed on PBMCs or T cells enriched from blood (not recorded which). These receptors were obtained from a man aged 35 to 55 who had been exposed to COVID-19. CDR3s include the opening cysteine and the closing phenylalanine or tryptophan. Fields, in order: V gene, J gene, clone size, D gene, CDR3 DNA, CDR3 protein. D genes are given only for firm matches. The size of a clone is reported for some rows only, either as once, few or many, or as a class for expanded clones.

TRBV19	TRBJ1-6	.	TRBD1	TGTGCCAGTAGTATAGGACAGGGGTTAAATTCACCCCTCCACTTT	CASSIGQGLNSPLHF
TRBV6-2/TRBV6-3	TRBJ2-7	.	TRBD1	TGTGCCAGCAGTAATCCCAATGACAGGGACGAGCAGTACTTC	CASSNPNDRDEQYF
TRBV5-4	TRBJ2-4	.	TRBD1	TGTGCCAGCAGCGGGACAGGGCGGAGTAAGACAACAAAAAACATTCAGTACTTC	CASSGTGRSKTTKNIQYF
TRBV14	TRBJ1-2	.	.	TGTGCCAGCAGCCAAGTTCAGGGTTTTGGCTACACCTTC	CASSQVQGFGYTF
TRBV12-3/TRBV12-4	TRBJ2-1	.	TRBD2	TGTGCCACCTCTAGCGGGAGGGGTGAGCAGTTCTTC	CATSSGRGEQFF
TRBV7-2	TRBJ2-5	once	.	TGTGCCAGCAGCTCTACAGGACGGGGGAAGACCCAGTACTTC	CASSSTGRGKTQYF
TRBV7-9	TRBJ1-2	.	.	TGTGCCAGCAGCTTAGTTCAAGCTGGCTACACCTTC	CASSLVQAGYTF
TRBV7-6	TRBJ1-3	.	.	TGTGCCAGCAGCTTAGGGTCGAGCTCTGGAAACACCATATATTTT	CASSLGSSSGNTIYF
TRBV7-9	TRBJ2-2	.	TRBD2	TGTGCCAGCAGCCCGAGAAGTCATAGCGGGCCCGGGGAGCTGTTTTTT	CASSPRSHSGPGELFF
TRBV19	TRBJ2-3	.	TRBD1	TGTGCCAGTAGTCCATGGGACAGGGCCCGAATTGCCACAGATACGCAGTATTTT	CASSPWDRARIATDTQYF
TRBV10-3	TRBJ2-3	.	TRBD2	TGTGCCGTCGGGACTAGCGGGAGCCTAAGCACAGATACGCAGTATTTT	CAVGTSGSLSTDTQYF
TRBV19	TRBJ1-6	few	TRBD1	TGTGCCAGTAGTGTTCTTACAGGGGCGAATTCACCCCTCCACTTT	CASSVLTGANSPLHF
TRBV5-1	TRBJ2-3	.	.	TGCGCCAGCAGCTTGGGCCTAGCTTTTGGAGATACGCAGTATTTT	CASSLGLAFGDTQYF
TRBV7-8	TRBJ1-4	.	.	TGTGCCAGCAGCCCCCCCCGGGGAGCCAGCGATGAAAAACTGTTTTTT	CASSPPRGASDEKLFF
TRBV28	TRBJ1-5	.	.	TGTGCCAGCAGTTTGGGAGGGATGAGGAGTCAGCCCCAGCATTTT	CASSLGGMRSQPQHF
TRBV27	TRBJ1-2	.	TRBD1	TGTGCCAGCAGTTTATGGGGACAGGGCAATGGCTACACCTTC	CASSLWGQGNGYTF
TRBV28	TRBJ1-2	once	TRBD1	TGTGCCAGCAGTTCCCGACAGGGGCATTATGGCTACACCTTC	CASSSRQGHYGYTF
TRBV28	TRBJ2-7	.	TRBD2	TGTGCCAGCAGACCGTATGGACTAGCGGGAGGGCCGGGGGAAGTTGCGATGGAGTACTTC	CASRPYGLAGGPGEVAMEYF
TRBV9	TRBJ2-7	.	TRBD1	TGTGCCAGCAGCGTTACCGGGACAGGGTACTACGAGCAGTACTTC	CASSVTGTGYYEQYF
TRBV28	TRBJ1-2	.	TRBD1	TGTGCCAGCAGTTCACGTTGGGGACAGGCGAACTATGGCTACACCTTC	CASSSRWGQANYGYTF
TRBV19	TRBJ1-6	.	.	TGTGCCAGTCAATCGGGAGGGACGCACGGTTCACCCCTCCACTTT	CASQSGGTHGSPLHF
TRBV30	TRBJ2-3	.	TRBD2	TGTGCCTGGGGAGGCACTAGCGGGAGAACAGATACGCAGTATTTT	CAWGGTSGRTDTQYF
TRBV28	TRBJ1-6	once	.	TGTGCCAGCAGTTTATGGGACGGGGGGATTACTTATAATTCACCCCTCCACTTT	CASSLWDGGITYNSPLHF
TRBV5-6	TRBJ2-1	.	.	TGTGCCAGCAGCTTTTACGGACTGTACTATGAGCAGTTCTTC	CASSFYGLYYEQFF
TRBV4-3	TRBJ2-7	.	TRBD2	TGCGCCAGCAGCCAAGATCGGAGCGGGGTCTCCTACGAGCAGTACTTC	CASSQDRSGVSYEQYF
TRBV5-1	TRBJ2-5	.	.	TGCGCCAGCAGCGCACGGGACTGGGTAGGAACCCAGTACTTC	CASSARDWVGTQYF
TRBV28	TRBJ1-2	.	TRBD1	TGTGCCAGCAGTTTTCCGGAAGGGGGCGGGTTCTTAGGCTACACCTTC	CASSFPEGGGFLGYTF
TRBV5-1	TRBJ2-2	.	.	TGCGCCAGCAGCTTGGATATCGGGGAGCTGTTTTTT	CASSLDIGELFF
TRBV28	TRBJ2-5	.	TRBD2	TGTGCCAGCACTCCGGGAGGTTCGAGCACCCAAGAGACCCAGTACTTC	CASTPGGSSTQETQYF
TRBV5-1	TRBJ2-1	.	TRBD1	TGCGCCAGCACCGATAGACAGGGTACCTACAATGAGCAGTTCTTC	CASTDRQGTYNEQFF
TRBV27	TRBJ2-1	.	.	TGTGCCAGCAGTCGAGTCCTACCCCGAGGGGAGCAGTTCTTC	CASSRVLPRGEQFF
TRBV12-3/TRBV12-4	TRBJ1-4	few	.	TGTGCCAGCAGTTTCTTAGCGAATGAAAAACTGTTTTTT	CASSFLANEKLFF
TRBV6-2/TRBV6-3	TRBJ1-1	.	.	TGTGCCAGCCGTTACGACGGGGTGAGCACTGAAGCTTTCTTT	CASRYDGVSTEAFF
TRBV4-3	TRBJ1-4	.	TRBD1	TGCGCCAGCAGCCAGGACGACAGGGAGAATGAAAAACTGTTTTTT	CASSQDDRENEKLFF
TRBV28	TRBJ1-4	once	.	TGTGCCAGCAGTTTATCTAACCGCGGGTTTAATGAAAAACTGTTTTTT	CASSLSNRGFNEKLFF
TRBV4-1	TRBJ1-2	.	.	TGCGCCACGGGGGGCCCGTCCAACTATGGCTACACCTTC	CATGGPSNYGYTF